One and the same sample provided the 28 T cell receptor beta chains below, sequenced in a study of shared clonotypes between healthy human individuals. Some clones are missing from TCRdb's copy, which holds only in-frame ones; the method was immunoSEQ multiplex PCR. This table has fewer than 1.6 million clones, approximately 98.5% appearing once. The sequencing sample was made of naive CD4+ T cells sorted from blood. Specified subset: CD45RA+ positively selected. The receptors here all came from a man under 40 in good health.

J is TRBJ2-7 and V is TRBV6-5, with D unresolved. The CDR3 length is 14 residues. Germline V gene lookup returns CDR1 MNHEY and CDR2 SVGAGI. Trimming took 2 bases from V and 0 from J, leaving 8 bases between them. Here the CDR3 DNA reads TGTGCCAGCAGTTACCGACTTCCCTCCTACGAGCAGTACTTC. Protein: CASSYRLPSYEQYF.

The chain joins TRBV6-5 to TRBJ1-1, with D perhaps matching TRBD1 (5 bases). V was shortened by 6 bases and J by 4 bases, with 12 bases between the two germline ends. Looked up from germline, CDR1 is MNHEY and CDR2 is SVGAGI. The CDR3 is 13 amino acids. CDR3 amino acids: CASRPSGSTEAFF. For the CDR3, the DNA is TGTGCCAGCAGACCTTCAGGGTCCACTGAAGCTTTCTTT.

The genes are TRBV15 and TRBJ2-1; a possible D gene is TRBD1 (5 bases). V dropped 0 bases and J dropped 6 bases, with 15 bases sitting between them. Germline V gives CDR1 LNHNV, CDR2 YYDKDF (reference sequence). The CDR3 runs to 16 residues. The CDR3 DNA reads TGTGCCACCAGCAGAGATTTTGGGAAGGGGATCAATGAGCAGTTCTTC. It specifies CATSRDFGKGINEQFF.

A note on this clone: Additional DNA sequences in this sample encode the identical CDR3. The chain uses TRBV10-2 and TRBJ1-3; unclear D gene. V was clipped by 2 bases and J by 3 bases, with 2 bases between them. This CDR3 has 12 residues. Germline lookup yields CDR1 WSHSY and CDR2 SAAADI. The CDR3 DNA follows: TGCGCCAGCAGTGAGCTTGGAAACACCATATATTTT. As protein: CASSELGNTIYF.

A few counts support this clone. The CDR3 region has the DNA TGCGCCAGCAGTGGTCCGAAGGAGACCCAGTACTTC. This codes for CASSGPKETQYF. The chain couples TRBV10-2 to TRBJ2-5; no firm D call. This CDR3 region has 12 residues. Germline V lookup: CDR1 WSHSY, CDR2 SAAADI. V dropped 4 bases and J dropped 5 bases, with 8 bases sitting between them.

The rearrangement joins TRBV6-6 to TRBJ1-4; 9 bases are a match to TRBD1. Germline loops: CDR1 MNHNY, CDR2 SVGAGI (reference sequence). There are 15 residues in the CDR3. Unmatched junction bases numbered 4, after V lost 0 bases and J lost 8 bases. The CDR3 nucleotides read TGTGCCAGCAGTTACTCGACAGGGGGGTCCGAAAAACTGTTTTTT. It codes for CASSYSTGGSEKLFF.

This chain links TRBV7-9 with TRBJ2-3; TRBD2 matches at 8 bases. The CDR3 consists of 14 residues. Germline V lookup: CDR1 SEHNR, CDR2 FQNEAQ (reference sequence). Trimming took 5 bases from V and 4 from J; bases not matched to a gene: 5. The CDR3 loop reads CASSERELSDTQYF. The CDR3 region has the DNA TGTGCCAGCAGCGAGCGGGAGCTATCAGATACGCAGTATTTT.

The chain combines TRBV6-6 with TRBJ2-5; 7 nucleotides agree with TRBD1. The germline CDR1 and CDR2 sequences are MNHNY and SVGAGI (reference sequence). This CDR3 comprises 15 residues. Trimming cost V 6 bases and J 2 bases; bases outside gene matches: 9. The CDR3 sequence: CASSQTTGWQETQYF. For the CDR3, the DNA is TGTGCCAGCAGCCAAACGACAGGGTGGCAAGAGACCCAGTACTTC.

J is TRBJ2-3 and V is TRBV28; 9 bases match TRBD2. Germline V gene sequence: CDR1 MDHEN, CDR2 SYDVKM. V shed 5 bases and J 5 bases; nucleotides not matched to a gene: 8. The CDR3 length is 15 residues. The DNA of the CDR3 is TGTGCCAGCAGTCGGGAGCGGGAGGCTGGAGATACGCAGTATTTT. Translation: CASSREREAGDTQYF.

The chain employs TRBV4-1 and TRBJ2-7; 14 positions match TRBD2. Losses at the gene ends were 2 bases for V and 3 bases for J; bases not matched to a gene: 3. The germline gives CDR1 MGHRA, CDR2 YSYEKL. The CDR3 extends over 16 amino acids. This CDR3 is CASSQLGLAGDYEQYF. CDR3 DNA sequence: TGCGCCAGCAGCCAATTGGGACTAGCGGGGGACTACGAGCAGTACTTC.

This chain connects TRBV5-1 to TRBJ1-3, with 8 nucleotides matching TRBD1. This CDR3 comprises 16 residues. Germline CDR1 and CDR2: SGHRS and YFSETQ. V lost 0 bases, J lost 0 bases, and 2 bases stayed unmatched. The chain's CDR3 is CASSLAGGFSGNTIYF. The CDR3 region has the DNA TGCGCCAGCAGCTTGGCAGGGGGCTTCTCTGGAAACACCATATATTTT.

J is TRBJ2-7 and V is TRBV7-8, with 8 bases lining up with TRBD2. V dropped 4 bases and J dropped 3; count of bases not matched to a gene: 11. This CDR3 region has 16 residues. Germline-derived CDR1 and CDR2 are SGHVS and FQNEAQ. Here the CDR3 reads CASSSLSGSVIYEQYF. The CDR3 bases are TGTGCCAGCAGCTCCCTAAGCGGGAGTGTGATCTACGAGCAGTACTTC.

The CDR3: CASSPREGKTEAFF. DNA of the CDR3: TGTGCCAGCAGCCCTAGGGAGGGTAAGACTGAAGCTTTCTTT. The chain combines TRBV7-8 with TRBJ1-1; D not resolved. The V gene's germline CDR1 is SGHVS and CDR2 FQNEAQ. The V gene lost 5 bases and the J gene lost 5 bases, with 15 bases spanning the gap. The CDR3 runs 14 residues.

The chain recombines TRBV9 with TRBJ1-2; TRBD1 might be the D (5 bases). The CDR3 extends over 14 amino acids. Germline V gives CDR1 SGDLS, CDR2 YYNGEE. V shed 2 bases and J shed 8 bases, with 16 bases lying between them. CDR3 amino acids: CASSVIGRVDGYTF. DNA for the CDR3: TGTGCCAGCAGCGTCATAGGCAGGGTTGACGGCTACACCTTC. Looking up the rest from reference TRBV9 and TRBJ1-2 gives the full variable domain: DSGVTQTPKHLITATGQRVTLRCSPRSGDLSVYWYQQSLDQGLQFLIQYYNGEERAKGNILERFSAQQFPDLHSELNLSSLELGDSALYFCASSVIGRVDGYTFGSGTRLTVV.

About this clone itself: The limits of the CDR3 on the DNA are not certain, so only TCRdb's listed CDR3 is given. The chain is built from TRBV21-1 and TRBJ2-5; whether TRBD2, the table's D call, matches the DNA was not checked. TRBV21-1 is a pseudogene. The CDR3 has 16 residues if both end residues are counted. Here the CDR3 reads CASSKVGRGARETQYF.

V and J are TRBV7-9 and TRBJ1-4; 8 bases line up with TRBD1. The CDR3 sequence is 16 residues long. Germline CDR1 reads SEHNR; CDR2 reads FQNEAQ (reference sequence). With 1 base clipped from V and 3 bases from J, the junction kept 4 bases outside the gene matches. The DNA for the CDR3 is TGTGCCAGCAGCTTAGGGGAGACAGGGGCTAATGAAAAACTGTTTTTT. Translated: CASSLGETGANEKLFF.

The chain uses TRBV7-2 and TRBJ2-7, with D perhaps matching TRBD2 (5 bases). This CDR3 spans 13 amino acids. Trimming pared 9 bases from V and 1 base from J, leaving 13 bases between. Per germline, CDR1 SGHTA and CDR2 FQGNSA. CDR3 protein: CASSQPGSYEQYF. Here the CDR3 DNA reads TGTGCCAGTTCCCAACCGGGATCCTACGAGCAGTACTTC.

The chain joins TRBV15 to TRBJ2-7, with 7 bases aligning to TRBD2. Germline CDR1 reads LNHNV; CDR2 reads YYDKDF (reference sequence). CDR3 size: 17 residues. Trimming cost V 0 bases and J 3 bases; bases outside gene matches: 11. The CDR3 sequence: CATSRDPAGVDIYEQYF. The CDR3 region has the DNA TGTGCCACCAGCAGAGATCCCGCGGGAGTTGATATCTACGAGCAGTACTTC.

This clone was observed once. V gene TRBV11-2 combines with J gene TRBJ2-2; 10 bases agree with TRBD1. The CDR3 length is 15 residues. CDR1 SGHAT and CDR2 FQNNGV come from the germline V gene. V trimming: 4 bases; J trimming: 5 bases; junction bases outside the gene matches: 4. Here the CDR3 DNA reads TGTGCCAGCAGCTGGGACAGGGGACAAACCGGGGAGCTGTTTTTT. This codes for CASSWDRGQTGELFF. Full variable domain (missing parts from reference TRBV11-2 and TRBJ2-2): EAGVAQSPRYKIIEKRQSVAFWCNPISGHATLYWYQQILGQGPKLLIQFQNNGVVDDSQLPKDRFSAERLKGVDSTLKIQPAKLEDSAVYLCASSWDRGQTGELFFGEGSRLTVL.

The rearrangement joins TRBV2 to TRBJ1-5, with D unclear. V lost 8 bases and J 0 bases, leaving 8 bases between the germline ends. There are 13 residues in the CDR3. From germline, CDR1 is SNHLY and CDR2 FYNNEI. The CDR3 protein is CASGVYSNQPQHF. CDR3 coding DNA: TGTGCCAGCGGTGTCTATAGCAATCAGCCCCAGCATTTT.

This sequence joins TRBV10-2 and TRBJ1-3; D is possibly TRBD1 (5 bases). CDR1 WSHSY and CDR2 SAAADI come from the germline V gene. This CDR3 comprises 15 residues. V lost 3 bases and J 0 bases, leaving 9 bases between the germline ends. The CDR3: CASSDEGFSGNTIYF. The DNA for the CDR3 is TGCGCCAGCAGTGATGAGGGGTTCTCTGGAAACACCATATATTTT.

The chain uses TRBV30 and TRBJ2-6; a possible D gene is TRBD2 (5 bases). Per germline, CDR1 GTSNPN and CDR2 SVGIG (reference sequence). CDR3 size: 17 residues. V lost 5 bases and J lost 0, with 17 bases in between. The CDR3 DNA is TGTGCCTGGCAAGGCAGGAGACTATTCTCTGGGGCCAACGTCCTGACTTTC. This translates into CAWQGRRLFSGANVLTF.

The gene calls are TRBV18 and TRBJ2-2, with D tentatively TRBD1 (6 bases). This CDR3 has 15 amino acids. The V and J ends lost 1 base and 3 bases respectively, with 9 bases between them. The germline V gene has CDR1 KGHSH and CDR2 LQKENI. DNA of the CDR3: TGTGCCAGCTCACCACAGACAGGTTACACCGGGGAGCTGTTTTTT. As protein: CASSPQTGYTGELFF.

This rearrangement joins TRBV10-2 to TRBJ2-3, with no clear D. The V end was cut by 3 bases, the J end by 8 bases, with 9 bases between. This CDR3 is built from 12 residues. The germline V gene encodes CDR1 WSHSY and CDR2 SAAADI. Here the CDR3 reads CASSDPGATQYF. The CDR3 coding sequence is TGCGCCAGCAGTGACCCGGGTGCTACGCAGTATTTT.

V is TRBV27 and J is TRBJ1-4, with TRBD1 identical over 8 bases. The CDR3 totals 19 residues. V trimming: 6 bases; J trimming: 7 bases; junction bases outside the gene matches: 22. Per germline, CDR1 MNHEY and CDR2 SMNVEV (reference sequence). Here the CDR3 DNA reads TGTGCCAGCAGCCCCGAGCCGACAGGGGCCCTCCTGAGGTCTGAAAAACTGTTTTTT. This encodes CASSPEPTGALLRSEKLFF.

The CDR3 coding sequence is TGCGCCAGCAGCAACAAGCTGAACACTGAAGCTTTCTTT. Its protein product is CASSNKLNTEAFF. The chain links TRBV5-1 to TRBJ1-1, with no clear D. Germline lookup yields CDR1 SGHRS and CDR2 YFSETQ. Trimming shortened V by 4 bases and J by 0 bases, and 7 bases separated the two germline ends. The CDR3 loop spans 13 amino acids.

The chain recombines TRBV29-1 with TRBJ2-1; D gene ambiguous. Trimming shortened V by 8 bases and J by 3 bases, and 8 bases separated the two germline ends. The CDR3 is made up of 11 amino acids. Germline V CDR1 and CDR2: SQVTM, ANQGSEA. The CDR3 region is CSPGSYNEQFF. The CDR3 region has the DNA TGCAGCCCGGGTAGCTACAATGAGCAGTTCTTC.

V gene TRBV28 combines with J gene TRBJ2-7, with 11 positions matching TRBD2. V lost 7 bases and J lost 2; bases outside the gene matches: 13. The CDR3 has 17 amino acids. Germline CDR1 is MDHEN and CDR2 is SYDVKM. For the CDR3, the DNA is TGTGCCAGCACTCAGACGAGGGGTAGCGGGAGGGCCTACGAGCAGTACTTC. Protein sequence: CASTQTRGSGRAYEQYF.